These 26 T cell receptor beta chains share one sample of origin, sequenced in a study of response to subunit inactivated influenza vaccine. TCRdb used MiXCR to reprocess the RT-PCR reads, holding one entry per CDR3 protein. The sample has about 650,000 distinct CDR3 sequences; 15% to 18% are singletons. Sequenced material: PBMCs from blood, taken about 13 days after vaccination. These receptor sequences come from a man in his fifties who received an inactivated influenza vaccine.

This clonotype was counted only a few times. The chain carries TRBV5-1 and TRBJ2-1; 10 bases are a match to TRBD2. This CDR3 is built from 15 residues. J gave up 3 bases and V 4 bases, and 4 bases lay outside the gene matches. CDR1 SGHRS and CDR2 YFSETQ come from the germline V gene. The CDR3: CASSVGTSDYNEQFF. Written as DNA, the CDR3 is TGCGCCAGCAGCGTCGGGACTAGCGACTACAATGAGCAGTTCTTC.

This clonotype was counted a few times. The J gene is TRBJ1-4, the V gene TRBV12-3 or TRBV12-4; TRBD1 is a possible D gene (5 bases). Trimming pared 6 bases from V and 6 bases from J, leaving 20 bases between. The CDR3 extends over 16 amino acids. DNA for the CDR3: TGTGCCAGCAGAAAGAGGGGTCGGGGGATTGATGAAAAACTGTTTTTT. Protein: CASRKRGRGIDEKLFF.

In its sample, this clonotype was seen a few times. This sequence joins TRBV5-6 and TRBJ2-2, with unresolved D. V dropped 6 bases and J dropped 1 base, with 13 bases sitting between them. Per the germline V gene, CDR1 is SGHDT and CDR2 is YYEEEE. CDR3 length: 15 residues. The CDR3 here is CASTLFPLNTGELFF. The CDR3 DNA reads TGTGCCAGCACCCTCTTTCCGTTGAACACCGGGGAGCTGTTTTTT.

The chain joins TRBV6-2 or TRBV6-3 to TRBJ1-5, with a possible D match to TRBD1 (5 bases). Germline assignment: CDR1 MNHEY and CDR2 SVGEGT. Trimming cost V 0 bases and J 7 bases, with 13 bases left between them. The CDR3 is made up of 15 amino acids. The CDR3 loop reads CASSYSQRGRQPQHF. The CDR3 DNA is TGTGCCAGCAGTTACTCGCAGAGGGGTCGGCAGCCCCAGCATTTT.

The CDR3 nucleotides read TGTGCCACCCTCCGGACGGCCAACACCGGGGAGCTGTTTTTT. Translating gives CATLRTANTGELFF. This chain uses TRBV10-3 with TRBJ2-2; D remains ambiguous. Germline V CDR1 and CDR2: ENHRY, SYGVKD. The germline V and J ends were trimmed by 10 bases and 2 bases, with 14 bases remaining between them. CDR3 size: 14 residues.

This clonotype has only a few counts. The chain links TRBV20-1 to TRBJ2-1, with D tentatively TRBD2 (6 bases). Per germline, CDR1 DFQATT and CDR2 SNEGSKA (reference sequence). The V and J ends lost 3 bases and 0 bases respectively, with 12 bases between them. The length of the CDR3 is 15 residues. This CDR3 reads CSARLGSGSYNEQFF. The CDR3 DNA sequence: TGCAGTGCTAGGCTGGGTAGCGGCTCCTACAATGAGCAGTTCTTC.

The rearrangement joins TRBV29-1 to TRBJ1-1; the match to TRBD1 covers 9 bases. The CDR3 has 13 residues. Germline V gene lookup returns CDR1 SQVTM and CDR2 ANQGSEA. Losses at the gene ends were 7 bases for V and 5 bases for J; bases not matched to a gene: 8. The CDR3, as DNA: TGCAGCGCAGCGGACAGGGGCGGAACTGAAGCTTTCTTT. Protein product: CSAADRGGTEAFF.

The V gene is TRBV5-1, the J gene TRBJ1-4; possibly TRBD1 for D (6 bases). Germline V gene lookup returns CDR1 SGHRS and CDR2 YFSETQ. This CDR3 spans 15 amino acids. Trimming pared 0 bases from V and 5 bases from J, leaving 11 bases between. CDR3 region: CASSLAVRGNEKLFF. Written as DNA, the CDR3 is TGCGCCAGCAGCTTGGCCGTCAGGGGAAATGAAAAACTGTTTTTT.

This clonotype was counted only a few times. The chain joins TRBV12-3 or TRBV12-4 to TRBJ2-7; D is unclear. The CDR3 runs 13 residues. Between the trimmed V and J ends, which lost 6 bases and 1 base, there was a span of 10 bases. Here the CDR3 DNA reads TGTGCCAGCAGCCAAAACCCTTCCTACGAGCAGTACTTC. As protein: CASSQNPSYEQYF.

The gene calls are TRBV30 and TRBJ1-5, with D unclear. The V end lost 0 bases, the J end lost 5 bases, and 8 bases lay between the germline ends. The CDR3 is made up of 13 amino acids. The germline CDR1 and CDR2 sequences are GTSNPN and SVGIG (reference sequence). Here the CDR3 reads CAWSVLRDQPQHF. The CDR3 DNA reads TGTGCCTGGAGTGTATTACGGGATCAGCCCCAGCATTTT.

The chain employs TRBV7-2 and TRBJ2-1; tentative D call: TRBD2 (5 bases). Trimming pared 4 bases from V and 8 bases from J, leaving 12 bases between. The germline V gene has CDR1 SGHTA and CDR2 FQGNSA. The CDR3 loop spans 13 amino acids. CDR3 sequence reads: CASSSSAGYEQFF. In DNA form, the CDR3 reads TGTGCCAGCAGCTCCTCGGCGGGCTATGAGCAGTTCTTC.

This clonotype was detected ten times or more. The V and J genes are TRBV5-1 and TRBJ2-5; TRBD2 agrees at 10 bases. The CDR3 runs 15 residues. CDR1 and CDR2 (germline): SGHRS, YFSETQ. V trimming: 2 bases; J trimming: 2 bases; junction bases outside the gene matches: 3. DNA of the CDR3: TGCGCCAGCAGCTTCCCTAGCGGGGGACAAGAGACCCAGTACTTC. Translated: CASSFPSGGQETQYF.

This clonotype occurred a few times. Here the CDR3 DNA reads TGTGCCAGCAGAGGACAGAATGAAAAACTGTTTTTT. It yields the protein CASRGQNEKLFF. The V gene is TRBV11-2, the J gene TRBJ1-4; a possible D gene is TRBD1 (6 bases). Trimming left V 6 bases short and J 5 bases short, with 7 bases between. The length of the CDR3 is 12 residues. Germline V gives CDR1 SGHAT, CDR2 FQNNGV. Drawing the rest from reference TRBV11-2 and TRBJ1-4, the complete variable domain is EAGVAQSPRYKIIEKRQSVAFWCNPISGHATLYWYQQILGQGPKLLIQFQNNGVVDDSQLPKDRFSAERLKGVDSTLKIQPAKLEDSAVYLCASRGQNEKLFFGSGTQLSVL.

The chain combines TRBV3-1 with TRBJ2-5, with D uncertain. Per the germline V gene, CDR1 is LGHDT and CDR2 is YNNKEL (reference sequence). The CDR3 contains 14 residues. Trimming cost V 0 bases and J 4 bases, with 9 bases left between them. This CDR3 is CASSQDLVGETQYF. The CDR3 nucleotides are TGTGCCAGCAGCCAAGATTTGGTTGGAGAGACCCAGTACTTC.

V gene TRBV28 combines with J gene TRBJ2-1, with D perhaps matching TRBD1 or TRBD2 (7 bases each). V was clipped by 2 bases and J by 8 bases, with 13 bases between them. CDR3 size: 14 residues. Germline V lookup: CDR1 MDHEN, CDR2 SYDVKM. The CDR3 sequence is CASSLGRGRDEQFF. The CDR3 region has the DNA TGTGCCAGCAGTTTAGGGAGGGGGCGGGATGAGCAGTTCTTC.

This clonotype came up a few times. The chain joins TRBV7-2 to TRBJ2-1; D remains unclear. Trimming left V 1 base short and J 0 bases short, with 10 bases between. The CDR3 loop spans 16 amino acids. The germline V gene has CDR1 SGHTA and CDR2 FQGNSA. This CDR3 reads CASSLDPWSSYNEQFF. CDR3 coding DNA: TGTGCCAGCAGCTTAGACCCTTGGAGCTCCTACAATGAGCAGTTCTTC. Supplemented by reference TRBV7-2 and TRBJ2-1, the full variable domain reads GAGVSQSPSNKVTEKGKDVELRCDPISGHTALYWYRQSLGQGLEFLIYFQGNSAPDKSGLPSDRFSAERTGGSVSTLTIQRTQQEDSAVYLCASSLDPWSSYNEQFFGPGTRLTVL.

The V call is TRBV18, the J call TRBJ2-7; 13 nucleotides agree with TRBD2. Germline V gene sequence: CDR1 KGHSH, CDR2 LQKENI. There are 15 residues in the CDR3. V shed 2 bases and J 4 bases; nucleotides not matched to a gene: 2. CDR3 region: CASSPEGLAGYEQYF. The CDR3 coding sequence is TGTGCCAGCTCACCAGAGGGACTAGCGGGATACGAGCAGTACTTC. Based on the CDR3 plus reference TRBV18 and TRBJ2-7, the full variable domain is NAGVMQNPRHLVRRRGQEARLRCSPMKGHSHVYWYRQLPEEGLKFMVYLQKENIIDESGMPKERFSAEFPKEGPSILRIQQVVRGDSAAYFCASSPEGLAGYEQYFGPGTRLTVT.

V usage is TRBV2 and J usage is TRBJ1-2; 12 nucleotides match TRBD1. Losses at the gene ends were 6 bases for V and 3 bases for J; bases not matched to a gene: 2. The germline gives CDR1 SNHLY, CDR2 FYNNEI. CDR3 length equals 14 residues. CDR3 loop: CASRGTGGDYGYTF. The CDR3 region has the DNA TGTGCCAGCAGGGGGACAGGGGGCGACTATGGCTACACCTTC. Using reference TRBV2 and TRBJ1-2 for the parts outside the CDR3, the full variable domain is EPEVTQTPSHQVTQMGQEVILRCVPISNHLYFYWYRQILGQKVEFLVSFYNNEISEKSEIFDDQFSVERPDGSNFTLKIRSTKLEDSAMYFCASRGTGGDYGYTFGSGTRLTVV.

This clonotype was seen a handful of times. The chain combines TRBV6-2 or TRBV6-3 with TRBJ2-1; 8 nucleotides align to TRBD2. V was clipped by 8 bases and J by 3 bases; unmatched bases: 15. Per the germline V gene, CDR1 is MNHEY and CDR2 is SVGEGT. The CDR3 runs to 17 residues. This CDR3 is CASAQRTGRGFYNEQFF. The CDR3 bases are TGTGCCAGCGCACAACGTACCGGGAGGGGTTTCTACAATGAGCAGTTCTTC.

This clonotype showed up just a few times. This rearrangement joins TRBV29-1 to TRBJ2-5; D is unresolved. V was shortened by 4 bases and J by 6 bases, with 12 bases between the two germline ends. This CDR3 has 12 amino acids. The germline V gene encodes CDR1 SQVTM and CDR2 ANQGSEA. The CDR3 sequence: CSVVMPSQTQYF. The CDR3, as DNA: TGCAGCGTTGTTATGCCCTCCCAGACCCAGTACTTC. Based on the CDR3 plus reference TRBV29-1 and TRBJ2-5, the full variable domain is SAVISQKPSRDICQRGTSLTIQCQVDSQVTMMFWYRQQPGQSLTLIATANQGSEATYESGFVIDKFPISRPNLTFSTLTVSNMSPEDSSIYLCSVVMPSQTQYFGPGTRLLVL.

The chain is built from TRBV5-6 and TRBJ2-7, with D unresolved. With 2 bases removed from V and 6 bases from J, the gap between germline ends came to 18 bases. The CDR3 sequence is 15 residues long. Germline-derived CDR1 and CDR2 are SGHDT and YYEEEE. The CDR3 nucleotides read TGTGCCAGCAGCTTTCGTGTACACCTGCCTTCCGAGCAGTACTTC. Encoded protein: CASSFRVHLPSEQYF.

The rearrangement uses TRBV18 and TRBJ2-6; no reliable D call. The CDR3 is 14 amino acids. Trimming left V 2 bases short and J 0 bases short, with 2 bases between. The germline V gene encodes CDR1 KGHSH and CDR2 LQKENI. The CDR3 sequence is CASSPNSGANVLTF. CDR3 DNA: TGTGCCAGCTCACCAAACTCTGGGGCCAACGTCCTGACTTTC.

This clonotype was counted ten times or more. The chain recombines TRBV5-1 with TRBJ2-2; TRBD2 agrees at 12 bases. J gave up 6 bases and V 0 bases, and 6 bases lay outside the gene matches. Germline assignment: CDR1 SGHRS and CDR2 YFSETQ. The CDR3 loop spans 17 amino acids. The DNA for the CDR3 is TGCGCCAGCAGCTTGGAAACGACTAGCGGGAGTGCCGGGGAGCTGTTTTTT. Encoded protein: CASSLETTSGSAGELFF. Filled out from reference TRBV5-1 and TRBJ2-2, the complete variable domain reads KAGVTQTPRYLIKTRGQQVTLSCSPISGHRSVSWYQQTPGQGLQFLFEYFSETQRNKGNFPGRFSGRQFSNSRSEMNVSTLELGDSALYLCASSLETTSGSAGELFFGEGSRLTVL.

In its sample, this clonotype was seen many times. The V call is TRBV28, the J call TRBJ1-6; maybe TRBD1 (5 bases). The length of the CDR3 is 14 residues. Germline V gene data show CDR1 as MDHEN and CDR2 as SYDVKM. V was pared by 1 base and J by 6 bases, with 7 bases between. CDR3 bases: TGTGCCAGCAGTTTATCAGGGTCTAATTCACCCCTCCACTTT. Protein: CASSLSGSNSPLHF.

The chain uses TRBV4-1 and TRBJ2-3, with TRBD2 identical over 14 bases. The CDR3 runs 19 residues. The germline V gene has CDR1 MGHRA and CDR2 YSYEKL. Losses at the gene ends were 4 bases for V and 0 bases for J; bases not matched to a gene: 9. Here the CDR3 reads CASSRLTGLAGASTDTQYF. The CDR3 DNA follows: TGCGCCAGCAGCCGCTTGACGGGACTAGCGGGGGCCAGCACAGATACGCAGTATTTT.

This clonotype has a handful of counts. The CDR3 spells CATSGLWSGGSTDTQYF. The CDR3 nucleotides are TGTGCCACCAGTGGTCTCTGGAGCGGCGGAAGCACAGATACGCAGTATTTT. J is TRBJ2-3 and V is TRBV24-1; D might be TRBD2 (5 bases). This CDR3 region has 17 residues. The V end lost 5 bases, the J end lost 0 bases, and 17 bases lay between the germline ends. Germline lookup yields CDR1 KGHDR and CDR2 SFDVKD.